These 5 T cell receptor beta chains were all obtained from the same sample, sequenced in a study of monozygotic twins with inflammatory bowel disease. TCRdb re-called the 5' RACE reads and gives one entry per CDR3 protein, without DNA. This listing includes nearly 45,000 distinct CDR3 sequences. Material: blood. The source of these receptors is a human donor with ulcerative colitis or Crohn's disease, or a healthy co-twin of an affected twin (not recorded which).

The chain employs TRBV7-8 and TRBJ2-5; TCRdb's D gene call, TRBD2, goes unchecked for lack of DNA. The CDR3 length is 15 residues. CDR1 and CDR2 (germline): SGHVS, FQNEAQ. CDR3: CASSLGGLAEETQYF.

This chain links TRBV15 with TRBJ1-3; TCRdb calls TRBD1, which cannot be checked without DNA. The CDR3 covers 16 residues. Germline V gene lookup returns CDR1 LNHNV and CDR2 YYDKDF (reference sequence). The CDR3 here is CATSRDRPGAGNTIYF.

The chain carries TRBV13 and TRBJ2-3; the TRBD2 assignment by TCRdb is unverifiable without DNA. Germline loops: CDR1 PRHDT, CDR2 FYEKMQ (reference sequence). This CDR3 contains 15 residues. The CDR3 sequence is CASSKPGTSGDTQYF.

The chain has TRBV20-1 and TRBJ1-5; TCRdb's D call, TRBD1, is unchecked because there is no DNA. CDR3 length: 15 residues. Looked up from germline, CDR1 is DFQATT and CDR2 is SNEGSKA (reference sequence). The CDR3 loop reads CSAREQGREGQPQHF.

The V gene is TRBV7-2, the J gene TRBJ1-2. The CDR3 has 14 amino acids. CDR1 is SGHTA, CDR2 FQGNSA, per germline. The chain's CDR3 is CASSLATDSYGYTF.